This TCR beta chain was obtained from a study of blood T cell repertoires in COVID-19. Study-level background: T cells, B-cell-depleted T cells, or PBMCs provided the cDNA or gDNA that served as material.

As handled by the study authors: Quantification of nucleated cells was approximated via reference gene primer amplification. Profiled with immunoSEQ multiplex PCR; TCRdb holds only in-frame clones, not every one. Clone size and V and J calls were adopted from that table, with D and trimming inferred from the DNA. The repertoire holds 150,000 to 200,000 clones, around 87% seen once, with almost 1% in the top ten. Trimming pared 2 bases from V and 3 bases from J, leaving 7 bases between. The CDR3 runs to 14 residues. Germline CDR1 KGHDR, CDR2 SFDVKD. The TCR sequence derives from a man aged 18 to 30 with acute or convalescent COVID-19. The sample taken for sequencing was peripheral blood. This rearrangement joins TRBV24-1 to TRBJ1-3; D remains unclear. CDR3 protein: CATSDSGDGNTIYF. The CDR3 region has the DNA TGTGCCACCAGTGATTCCGGGGATGGAAACACCATATATTTT.